Listed below are T cell receptor beta chains from one sample, sequenced in a study of metastatic and nonmetastatic thyroid tumors. MiXCR was used by TCRdb to re-call the PCR reads. The profile shows tens of thousands of clones, more than 20% of them singletons. The sample taken for sequencing was blood. All receptors derive from a female donor with papillary thyroid cancer or a benign thyroid nodule (not recorded which). Some clones in this sample may be carry-over from other donors' samples. Both conserved end residues are part of each CDR3. The order of the fields is J gene, D gene, clone size, V gene, CDR3 protein, CDR3 DNA. A D gene is named only where the DNA matches it firmly. Some rows have no size entry. The others give once, few or many, or a class for an expanded clone.

>TRBJ2-7|NA|NA|TRBV5-1
CASSLAPGLWQVGDQYF
TGCGCCAGCAGCTTGGCCCCCGGACTATGGCAGGTCGGCGATCAGTACTTC
>TRBJ1-4|NA|many|TRBV2
CASSVTGEKLFF
TGTGCCAGCAGTGTAACTGGTGAAAAACTGTTTTTT
>TRBJ2-2|NA|NA|TRBV20-1
CSARGGWEESGELFF
TGCAGTGCTAGAGGGGGGTGGGAGGAGAGCGGGGAGCTGTTTTTT
>TRBJ1-5|NA|many|TRBV5-5
CASSFKGDQPQHF
TGTGCCAGCAGCTTTAAGGGTGATCAGCCCCAGCATTTT
>TRBJ2-1|NA|NA|TRBV10-1
CASSGGASRGSYNEQFF
TGCGCCAGCAGTGGTGGTGCGAGCCGAGGCTCCTACAATGAGCAGTTCTTC
>TRBJ1-1|TRBD1|many|TRBV20-1
CSARAPGRQGGTEAFF
TGCAGTGCTAGAGCTCCAGGCCGACAGGGAGGAACTGAAGCTTTCTTT
>TRBJ1-2|NA|NA|TRBV28
CASSLGTSRTGGYTF
TGTGCCAGCAGCCTTGGGACATCTCGGACTGGGGGCTACACCTTC
>TRBJ2-5|NA|many|TRBV27
CASSSSLGRRETQYF
TGTGCCAGCAGTTCGTCTCTCGGGCGTCGTGAGACCCAGTACTTC
>TRBJ2-2|NA|many|TRBV6-1
CASSALSFGSGELFF
TGTGCCAGCAGTGCTCTTAGCTTCGGGAGCGGGGAGCTGTTTTTT
>TRBJ1-2|TRBD1|many|TRBV5-1
CASSLNDRASGYTF
TGCGCCAGCAGCCTGAACGACAGGGCCTCTGGCTACACCTTC
>TRBJ2-2|TRBD2|many|TRBV29-1
CSVTSGRDTGELFF
TGCAGCGTCACTAGCGGGAGAGACACCGGGGAGCTGTTTTTT
>TRBJ1-6|NA|NA|TRBV10-2
CASTLLGTGGNSPLHF
TGCGCCAGCACCCTCCTCGGGACGGGAGGTAATTCACCCCTCCACTTT
>TRBJ2-1|NA|NA|TRBV18
CASSLQTGTGSNEQFF
TGTGCCAGCTCACTACAAACCGGTACTGGATCCAATGAGCAGTTCTTC
>TRBJ1-6|NA|many|TRBV12-3/TRBV12-4
CASGLATGNSPLHF
TGTGCCAGCGGTTTAGCGACGGGTAATTCACCCCTCCACTTT
>TRBJ2-1|NA|few|TRBV29-1
CSVEGYNEQFF
TGCAGCGTTGAAGGATACAATGAGCAGTTCTTC
>TRBJ1-4|NA|NA|TRBV18
CASGARQNEKLFF
TGTGCCAGCGGGGCGAGACAGAATGAAAAACTGTTTTTT
>TRBJ2-2|NA|many|TRBV5-1
CASSTGTPVRTGELFF
TGCGCCAGCAGCACCGGGACACCGGTCCGGACCGGGGAGCTGTTTTTT
>TRBJ2-1|TRBD2|many|TRBV28
CASSGLGLAPNNEQFF
TGTGCCAGCAGTGGACTTGGACTAGCGCCCAACAATGAGCAGTTCTTC
>TRBJ1-1|NA|many|TRBV30
CASQVSTEAFF
TGTGCCTCCCAGGTTTCCACTGAAGCTTTCTTT
>TRBJ2-2|TRBD1|NA|TRBV20-1
CSAAGQEANTGELFF
TGCAGTGCTGCGGGACAGGAGGCGAACACCGGGGAGCTGTTTTTT
>TRBJ2-4|NA|NA|TRBV12-5
CASGSTTPRTALAKNIQYF
TGTGCTAGTGGTTCCACCACTCCCCGGACAGCACTAGCCAAAAACATTCAGTACTTC
>TRBJ2-3|NA|NA|TRBV13
CASSPEVSTDTQYF
TGTGCGAGCAGCCCAGAAGTGAGCACAGATACGCAGTATTTT
>TRBJ2-7|TRBD2|many|TRBV20-1
CSAVFGGDFYEQYF
TGCAGTGCTGTCTTTGGGGGGGACTTCTACGAGCAGTACTTC